The 5 T cell receptor delta chains given below trace back to one sample, sequenced in a study of γδ T cells in repeated Plasmodium falciparum infection. Vgamma9/Vdelta2+ and Vdelta2-negative gammadelta T cells were flow-sorted from PBMC for bulk sequencing. TCRdb re-processed the multiplex PCR reads using CATT. The data show around 89,000 delta-chain clones, with approximately 1.4% seen just once and roughly 9.5% held by the top ten. Sequencing was carried out using gamma-delta T cells from blood. These receptors came from a pool of human donors (malaria-infected and uninfected, not separated).

Worth noting for this clone: A far larger clone is only one base removed, so a read error is likely. Other nucleotide sequences in the sample specify the same CDR3. This chain uses TRDV1 with TRDJ1; D remains unclear. The J gene comes from matching the DNA to germline here; TCRdb lacks it. This CDR3 comprises 19 residues. Germline V gives CDR1 TSWWSYY, CDR2 QGS. Deletions cut 0 bases from V and 2 bases from J, with 22 bases between. Written as DNA, the CDR3 is TGTGCTCTTGGGGAACTGGAGTCGTCCCGGTCCTTTATTACCGATAAACTCATCTTT. Protein sequence: CALGELESSRSFITDKLIF.

This clone qualifies as medium-sized. The identical CDR3 is also encoded by other nucleotide sequences in the sample. The chain links TRDV1 to TRDJ1; 10 nucleotides line up with TRDD3. The CDR3 has 16 amino acids. In germline, CDR1 is TSWWSYY, CDR2 QGS. V lost 2 bases and J lost 6; bases outside the gene matches: 9. For the CDR3, the DNA is TGTGCTCTTGGGGAATCCTCCCGTACTGGGGGATATAAACTCATCTTT. Translation: CALGESSRTGGYKLIF.

The rearrangement joins TRDV1 to TRDJ1, with 9 bases identical to TRDD2. The J gene, left out of TCRdb, was set here by checking the DNA against germline. The length of the CDR3 is 21 residues. Trimming took 5 bases from V and 0 from J; bases not matched to a gene: 22. Germline V CDR1 and CDR2: TSWWSYY, QGS. The DNA of the CDR3 is TGTGCTCTTGGGACCCAGGCCTTCCTACGGCGGAGGGGGCCGTACACCGATAAACTCATCTTT. Translated: CALGTQAFLRRRGPYTDKLIF.

The table lists this clone with many counts. This chain connects TRDV1 to TRDJ3, with no clear D. This CDR3 has 19 residues. Trimming shortened V by 0 bases and J by 0 bases, and 12 bases separated the two germline ends. CDR1 is TSWWSYY and CDR2 is QGS in the germline V gene. DNA for the CDR3: TGTGCTCTTGGGGAACTCTCCCTCAGGAGCTCCTGGGACACCCGACAGATGTTTTTC. Its translation: CALGELSLRSSWDTRQMFF.

As concerns this clone: The amino acid sequence in TCRdb belongs to a much larger clone and departs from this DNA's translation at residue 12, likely a sequencing read error; the sequence shown is translated from the DNA. The same CDR3 arises from other DNA sequences in this sample as well. This sequence joins TRDV2 and TRDJ3; TRDD3 matches at 9 bases. TCRdb gives no J gene; it was assigned here by matching the DNA to germline. After removal of 0 bases from V and 5 bases from J, the junction contained 10 bases not matched to a gene. Germline V gene data show CDR1 as GEAIGNYY and CDR2 as EKD. The CDR3 contains 19 residues. The CDR3, as DNA: TGTGCCTGTGACACCCTAGTGGGGGATAGTCCCCGGGACACCCGACAGATGTTTTTC. Translated, it gives CACDTLVGDSPRDTRQMFF.